These 29 T cell receptor beta chains share one sample of origin, sequenced in a study of blood T cell repertoires in COVID-19. The method was immunoSEQ multiplex PCR; TCRdb's version includes in-frame clones alone and lacks a portion of them. The sample carries approximately 350,000 clones, around 89% recorded once. Sequences were obtained from PBMCs or T cells enriched from blood (not recorded which). The source of these receptors is a man between 18 and 29 years old who had recovered from COVID-19.

Notes on this clone: Other DNA sequences from this sample encode an identical CDR3 as well. The rearrangement links TRBV5-4 to TRBJ1-2; TRBD1 matches at 8 bases. This CDR3 region has 13 residues. Germline-derived CDR1 and CDR2 are SGHNT and YYREEE (reference sequence). V shed 3 bases, J shed 8 bases, and the junction held 6 bases outside the gene matches. As DNA, the CDR3 is TGTGCCAGCAGCTCCGGACAGGGAGGGGGCTACACCTTC. The encoded protein is CASSSGQGGGYTF.

CDR3 region: CASSGLAGGRPGELFF. The CDR3 bases are TGTGCCAGCAGCGGACTAGCGGGGGGGCGTCCCGGGGAGCTGTTTTTT. The rearrangement joins TRBV9 to TRBJ2-2; 14 bases are a match to TRBD2. With 3 bases clipped from V and 6 bases from J, the junction kept 4 bases outside the gene matches. CDR3 length: 16 amino acids. Germline CDR1 is SGDLS and CDR2 is YYNGEE.

The chain uses TRBV7-9 and TRBJ2-7; 8 nucleotides line up with TRBD1. The J segment lost 2 bases and the V segment lost 5 bases, leaving 8 bases of the junction unmatched. The V gene's germline CDR1 is SEHNR and CDR2 FQNEAQ (reference sequence). The CDR3 contains 15 residues. The CDR3 coding sequence is TGTGCCAGCAGCCAGGGGGCCGGGCGGGCCTACGAGCAGTACTTC. Residues: CASSQGAGRAYEQYF.

Worth noting for this clone: This same CDR3 is encoded by further DNA sequences in the sample. DNA for the CDR3: TGTGCCAGTAGTCTCCAGGGGAGCTATGGCTACACCTTC. It specifies CASSLQGSYGYTF. This chain uses TRBV19 with TRBJ1-2; D might be TRBD1 (6 bases). Germline V gene data show CDR1 as LNHDA and CDR2 as SQIVND (reference sequence). The V gene lost 5 bases and the J gene lost 4 bases, with 11 bases spanning the gap. This CDR3 spans 13 amino acids.

The V gene is TRBV4-3, the J gene TRBJ2-1; TRBD1 might be the D (5 bases). Looked up from germline, CDR1 is LGHNA and CDR2 is YSLEER. This CDR3 is 15 amino acids long. V gave up 3 bases and J gave up 8 bases, with 17 bases separating them. The DNA for the CDR3 is TGCGCCAGCAGCCATCGGGCAGGGTCAGTCGATGAGCAGTTCTTC. This sequence encodes CASSHRAGSVDEQFF.

The J gene is TRBJ2-7, the V gene TRBV9; TRBD1 matches at 9 bases. Germline values: CDR1 SGDLS, CDR2 YYNGEE. V lost 1 base to trimming and J lost 5 bases; unmatched junction nucleotides: 31. The CDR3 extends over 23 amino acids. The CDR3 is CASSVYPPNGWDRVPRGTDEQYF. CDR3 in DNA: TGTGCCAGCAGCGTATACCCCCCCAATGGGTGGGACAGGGTCCCGAGGGGTACCGACGAGCAGTACTTC.

The DNA of the CDR3 is TGCGCCAGCAGCGCCGGGACAGGGGTCACAGATACGCAGTATTTT. This translates into CASSAGTGVTDTQYF. The chain recombines TRBV10-1 with TRBJ2-3; TRBD1 aligns across 10 bases. Germline lookup yields CDR1 WNHNN and CDR2 SYGVQD (reference sequence). The CDR3 runs 15 residues. With V trimmed by 6 bases and J by 2 bases, 5 bases remained unmatched.

The chain links TRBV5-1 to TRBJ1-1, with D maybe TRBD1 (5 bases). Looked up from germline, CDR1 is SGHRS and CDR2 is YFSETQ. This CDR3 is 13 amino acids long. Trimming shortened V by 4 bases and J by 3 bases, and 10 bases separated the two germline ends. CDR3 sequence (DNA): TGCGCCAGCAGCCTGTCGGGGGACACTGAAGCTTTCTTT. Protein sequence: CASSLSGDTEAFF. Full variable domain (remainder filled in from reference TRBV5-1 and TRBJ1-1): KAGVTQTPRYLIKTRGQQVTLSCSPISGHRSVSWYQQTPGQGLQFLFEYFSETQRNKGNFPGRFSGRQFSNSRSEMNVSTLELGDSALYLCASSLSGDTEAFFGQGTRLTVV.

The chain couples TRBV6-2 or TRBV6-3 to TRBJ2-7, with D perhaps TRBD2 (5 bases). The V gene lost 0 bases and the J gene lost 12 bases, with 15 bases spanning the gap. The CDR3 is made up of 13 amino acids. Germline CDR1 and CDR2: MNHEY and SVGEGT. This chain's CDR3 is CASSYSFIGNWYF. In DNA form, the CDR3 reads TGTGCCAGCAGTTACTCGTTCATCGGGAACTGGTACTTC.

The V and J genes are TRBV19 and TRBJ2-7; D may be TRBD2 (6 bases). Looked up from germline, CDR1 is LNHDA and CDR2 is SQIVND (reference sequence). The CDR3 is made up of 15 amino acids. Trimming shortened V by 0 bases and J by 1 base, and 10 bases separated the two germline ends. Here the CDR3 reads CASSIDGTSSYEQYF. The CDR3 DNA reads TGTGCCAGTAGTATAGACGGGACTTCTTCCTACGAGCAGTACTTC.

The chain carries TRBV5-1 and TRBJ1-4; 7 bases align to TRBD1. CDR1 is SGHRS and CDR2 is YFSETQ in the germline V gene. With 3 bases clipped from V and 2 bases from J, the junction kept 1 base outside the gene matches. The CDR3 runs to 14 residues. The CDR3 is CASSSGQTNEKLFF. CDR3 sequence (DNA): TGCGCCAGCAGCTCGGGACAGACTAATGAAAAACTGTTTTTT.

The J gene is TRBJ1-3, the V gene TRBV7-2; possibly TRBD1 for D (5 bases). Deletions cut 1 base from V and 2 bases from J, with 15 bases between. CDR1 and CDR2 (germline): SGHTA, FQGNSA. The CDR3 consists of 17 residues. The CDR3 DNA sequence: TGTGCCAGCAGCTTAGATATCCACGGCAGGGCTGGAAACACCATATATTTT. The encoded protein is CASSLDIHGRAGNTIYF.

The genes are TRBV3-1 (or the pseudogene TRBV3-2) and TRBJ2-7, with D perhaps TRBD2 (5 bases). The CDR3 totals 13 residues. Germline values: CDR1 LGHDT, CDR2 YNNKEL (reference sequence). Trimming removed 4 bases from V and 2 bases from J, with 9 bases in between. This CDR3 is CASSLSGTYEQYF. As DNA, the CDR3 is TGTGCCAGCAGCCTTTCCGGGACCTACGAGCAGTACTTC.

J is TRBJ1-5 and V is TRBV27, with 7 positions matching TRBD1. V was clipped by 5 bases and J by 0 bases; unmatched bases: 7. CDR1 and CDR2 (germline): MNHEY, SMNVEV (reference sequence). This CDR3 is built from 16 residues. The CDR3 DNA follows: TGTGCCAGCAGTCCACGGGACAGACTTAGCAATCAGCCCCAGCATTTT. Translation: CASSPRDRLSNQPQHF.

This CDR3 is CASSPGTEPSYGYTF. Here the CDR3 DNA reads TGTGCCAGCTCACCAGGGACAGAACCCTCCTATGGCTACACCTTC. This chain links TRBV18 with TRBJ1-2, with 7 bases matching TRBD1. The germline V gene has CDR1 KGHSH and CDR2 LQKENI. The V segment lost 2 bases and the J segment 4 bases; nucleotides outside the gene matches: 7. This CDR3 spans 15 amino acids.

In this sample, this clone turned up a few times. The chain links TRBV5-8 to TRBJ1-2; no definite D call. CDR3 length: 14 amino acids. The germline gives CDR1 SGHTS, CDR2 YDEGEE. Trimming removed 4 bases from V and 3 bases from J, with 13 bases in between. The CDR3: CASSELDGYYGYTF. In DNA, the CDR3 is TGTGCCAGCAGCGAATTAGACGGGTACTATGGCTACACCTTC.

The V gene is TRBV2, the J gene TRBJ1-6; D call uncertain. Per the germline V gene, CDR1 is SNHLY and CDR2 is FYNNEI. The CDR3 loop spans 16 amino acids. V was cut by 6 bases and J by 0 bases, with 12 bases left in between. The CDR3 bases are TGTGCCAGCAGACATGACGGAGGCTCCTATAATTCACCCCTCCACTTT. As protein: CASRHDGGSYNSPLHF.

This sequence joins TRBV30 and TRBJ2-7, with 7 bases matching TRBD1. Per germline, CDR1 GTSNPN and CDR2 SVGIG (reference sequence). The CDR3 contains 14 residues. With 3 bases clipped from V and 1 base from J, the junction kept 6 bases outside the gene matches. In DNA, the CDR3 is TGTGCCTGGAGCTACTTGACAGGGTCCTACGAGCAGTACTTC. Translated, it gives CAWSYLTGSYEQYF.

The J gene is TRBJ2-7, the V gene TRBV28; TRBD2 matches 9 bases. From germline, CDR1 is MDHEN and CDR2 SYDVKM. V trimming: 3 bases; J trimming: 6 bases; junction bases outside the gene matches: 9. The CDR3 sequence is 15 residues long. CDR3 loop: CASSFAGTSIGEQYF. The CDR3 DNA sequence: TGTGCCAGCAGTTTCGCCGGGACTAGCATAGGCGAGCAGTACTTC.

V and J are TRBV7-6 and TRBJ2-2, with TRBD2 matching 10 bases. With V trimmed by 5 bases and J by 4 bases, 7 bases remained unmatched. CDR3 length: 16 amino acids. Germline V gene sequence: CDR1 SGHVS, CDR2 FNYEAQ. Here the CDR3 reads CASSQGLAGVTGELFF. CDR3 in DNA: TGTGCCAGCAGCCAGGGGCTAGCGGGGGTCACCGGGGAGCTGTTTTTT.

A few counts support this clone. This chain connects TRBV6-5 to TRBJ1-2, with 7 bases aligning to TRBD1. The V segment lost 6 bases and the J segment 2 bases; nucleotides outside the gene matches: 6. The length of the CDR3 is 14 residues. The germline V gene has CDR1 MNHEY and CDR2 SVGAGI. CDR3 DNA: TGTGCCAGCAGCAGACAGGGCTACAACTATGGCTACACCTTC. Translating it yields CASSRQGYNYGYTF.

V usage is TRBV5-1 and J usage is TRBJ1-6, with 7 bases aligning to TRBD1. Germline CDR1 and CDR2: SGHRS and YFSETQ. This CDR3 has 18 residues. Trimming removed 0 bases from V and 6 bases from J; junction bases left unmatched: 12. CDR3 in amino acids: CASSLGGSLGQPNSPLHF. CDR3 DNA sequence: TGCGCCAGCAGCTTGGGTGGTAGCCTGGGACAGCCTAATTCACCCCTCCACTTT. Full variable domain (remainder filled in from reference TRBV5-1 and TRBJ1-6): KAGVTQTPRYLIKTRGQQVTLSCSPISGHRSVSWYQQTPGQGLQFLFEYFSETQRNKGNFPGRFSGRQFSNSRSEMNVSTLELGDSALYLCASSLGGSLGQPNSPLHFGNGTRLTVT.

This chain connects TRBV29-1 to TRBJ2-3; 8 bases are shared with TRBD1. CDR1 and CDR2 (germline): SQVTM, ANQGSEA. This CDR3 spans 14 amino acids. The J segment lost 2 bases and the V segment lost 7 bases, leaving 8 bases of the junction unmatched. CDR3 loop: CSAGTGLFTDTQYF. The CDR3 DNA follows: TGCAGCGCCGGGACAGGATTATTCACAGATACGCAGTATTTT.

This chain connects TRBV7-6 to TRBJ2-1; tentative D call: TRBD2 (6 bases). V lost 5 bases and J 0 bases, leaving 14 bases between the germline ends. Germline V gene lookup returns CDR1 SGHVS and CDR2 FNYEAQ. The CDR3 contains 16 residues. The CDR3 DNA sequence: TGTGCCAGCAGCCCTTTAGCGGTGAGCTCCTACAATGAGCAGTTCTTC. Translation gives CASSPLAVSSYNEQFF.

The rearrangement uses TRBV3-1 (or the pseudogene TRBV3-2) and TRBJ2-7, with a tentative D call TRBD2 (6 bases). The V end was cut by 4 bases, the J end by 5 bases, with 15 bases between. CDR1 is LGHDT and CDR2 is YNNKEL in the germline V gene (reference sequence). The CDR3 loop spans 14 amino acids. The chain's CDR3 is CASSLRREPHEQYF. DNA for the CDR3: TGTGCCAGCAGCCTGCGACGGGAGCCACACGAGCAGTACTTC.

The chain has TRBV6-4 and TRBJ1-2; tentatively, D is TRBD1 (6 bases). CDR1 is MRHNA, CDR2 SNTAGT, per germline. V dropped 4 bases and J dropped 4 bases, with 10 bases sitting between them. The CDR3 totals 13 residues. CDR3 DNA sequence: TGTGCCAGCAGTGGGCAACAGGGCTATGGCTACACCTTC. The encoded protein is CASSGQQGYGYTF.

As for this clone: Additional DNA sequences in this sample encode the identical CDR3. J is TRBJ2-3 and V is TRBV9; the D gene is possibly TRBD1 (5 bases). The CDR3 has 12 amino acids. Germline CDR1 is SGDLS and CDR2 is YYNGEE. V was shortened by 3 bases and J by 4 bases, with 6 bases between the two germline ends. Here the CDR3 DNA reads TGTGCCAGCAGCGGGGGCGCAGATACGCAGTATTTT. It yields the protein CASSGGADTQYF.

This chain connects TRBV19 to TRBJ2-3; D remains unclear. The germline gives CDR1 LNHDA, CDR2 SQIVND (reference sequence). The V gene lost 4 bases and the J gene lost 6 bases, with 11 bases spanning the gap. The length of the CDR3 is 13 residues. CDR3 sequence reads: CASSTLLRDTQYF. The CDR3 DNA reads as TGTGCCAGTAGTACTCTACTTCGGGATACGCAGTATTTT.

The J gene is TRBJ2-7, the V gene TRBV5-4, with 11 bases identical to TRBD1. The CDR3 is 16 amino acids. V was clipped by 0 bases and J by 3 bases; unmatched bases: 5. The germline gives CDR1 SGHNT, CDR2 YYREEE (reference sequence). CDR3 sequence: CASSLGVDRGLYEQYF. The CDR3 DNA follows: TGTGCCAGCAGCTTGGGGGTGGACAGGGGGCTCTACGAGCAGTACTTC.